The 23 T cell receptor beta chains reported below all come from one sample, sequenced in a study of blood T cell repertoires in COVID-19 (dated by TCRdb to 2019 to 2021). Preparation of the library involved the immunoSEQ multiplex PCR assay. Entries here come from immuneACCESS through TCRdb and include only in-frame sequences with V and J called. Some clones fail to appear in such tables; in the studies checked, an unresolved V gene covers under half of the shortfall, and the cause of the remainder is unknown. Within this sample are about 110,000 clones, with more than 80% of them counted one time only. The leading ten clones occupy around 1.1% of the sample. Sequencing used peripheral blood. The receptors were sampled from a human donor in a cohort sampled during active COVID-19.

This clone has just one count. The chain combines TRBV19 with TRBJ2-4, with D tentatively TRBD1 (6 bases). The ends were cut back, 4 bases at V and 7 bases at J, with 14 bases in the middle. Germline assignment: CDR1 LNHDA and CDR2 SQIVND (reference sequence). CDR3 length: 14 residues. The CDR3 DNA reads as TGTGCCAGTAGTAAGGAGACAGGTTCGAACATTCAGTACTTC. This gives the protein CASSKETGSNIQYF.

The rearrangement uses TRBV4-3 and TRBJ2-5; 7 nucleotides agree with TRBD2. This CDR3 region has 15 residues. V gave up 4 bases and J gave up 2 bases; unmatched junction bases: 7. Germline CDR1 is LGHNA and CDR2 is YSLEER. Here the CDR3 DNA reads TGCGCCAGCAGCCGCACGGGGGGAATACAAGAGACCCAGTACTTC. Its translation is CASSRTGGIQETQYF.

The rearrangement links TRBV10-1 to TRBJ2-5; possible D gene TRBD2, 5 bases. V was shortened by 7 bases and J by 0 bases, with 18 bases between the two germline ends. Germline lookup yields CDR1 WNHNN and CDR2 SYGVQD (reference sequence). The CDR3 has 16 amino acids. CDR3 amino acids: CASNRPVAGDQETQYF. The DNA for the CDR3 is TGCGCCAGCAATCGTCCGGTCGCCGGGGACCAAGAGACCCAGTACTTC.

This clone was seen once. The genes are TRBV27 and TRBJ2-6; 7 bases agree with TRBD2. Germline trimming cut 1 base from V and 3 bases from J; bases unmatched to any gene: 3. In germline, CDR1 is MNHEY, CDR2 SMNVEV (reference sequence). This CDR3 is 16 amino acids long. CDR3 DNA sequence: TGTGCCAGCAGTTTATGGCCGGGGGGTGGGGCCAACGTCCTGACTTTC. Translated, it gives CASSLWPGGGANVLTF.

This clone has just one count. This chain uses TRBV29-1 with TRBJ2-3; TRBD1 might be the D (6 bases). V lost 6 bases and J 1 base, leaving 8 bases between the germline ends. CDR1 is SQVTM, CDR2 ANQGSEA, per germline. The CDR3 runs to 12 residues. This CDR3 is CSVYRGTDTQYF. CDR3 nucleotide sequence: TGCAGCGTATACAGGGGCACAGATACGCAGTATTTT.

The rearrangement uses TRBV7-2 and TRBJ1-1; 7 bases are a match to TRBD1. The CDR3 covers 13 residues. V lost 4 bases and J lost 6; bases outside the gene matches: 5. The germline gives CDR1 SGHTA, CDR2 FQGNSA. CDR3 DNA sequence: TGTGCCAGCAGCTACCTTCAGGGGGCTGAAGCTTTCTTT. Protein sequence: CASSYLQGAEAFF. Filled out from reference TRBV7-2 and TRBJ1-1, the complete variable domain reads GAGVSQSPSNKVTEKGKDVELRCDPISGHTALYWYRQSLGQGLEFLIYFQGNSAPDKSGLPSDRFSAERTGGSVSTLTIQRTQQEDSAVYLCASSYLQGAEAFFGQGTRLTVV.

This clone was picked up a small number of times. Its ends do not fully match the called genes, so a read error is possible. The chain employs TRBV6-5 and TRBJ1-6, with TRBD1 identical over 8 bases. CDR1 is MNHEY and CDR2 is SVGAGI in the germline V gene. The CDR3 runs to 15 residues. The CDR3 spells CASSYSTGGNSPLHF. DNA of the CDR3: TGTGCCAGCAGCTACTCCACAGGGGGTAATTCACCCCTCCACTTT.

This rearrangement joins TRBV4-3 to TRBJ2-7; 8 bases line up with TRBD1. Germline CDR1 is LGHNA and CDR2 is YSLEER. V dropped 4 bases and J dropped 6; count of bases not matched to a gene: 17. The CDR3 has 17 amino acids. CDR3 nucleotides: TGCGCCAGCAGCCTTAGTAGGACAGGGCAGTTCATCACCGAGCAGTACTTC. Translated, it gives CASSLSRTGQFITEQYF.

The rearrangement joins TRBV5-1 to TRBJ2-1; 11 nucleotides match TRBD2. The CDR3 length is 16 residues. The germline V gene has CDR1 SGHRS and CDR2 YFSETQ. The ends lost 4 bases at V and 4 bases at J; junction bases unmatched: 7. The CDR3 loop is CASSRLAGGSYNEQFF. CDR3 in DNA: TGCGCCAGCAGCCGGCTAGCGGGGGGATCATACAATGAGCAGTTCTTC.

This clone was observed a single time. The CDR3, as DNA: TGTGCCAGCAGCGTAGGGGTAGCGGGGGGGCAGGATGAGCAGTTCTTC. Encoded protein: CASSVGVAGGQDEQFF. V and J are TRBV9 and TRBJ2-1, with 11 bases fitting TRBD2. This CDR3 comprises 16 residues. CDR1 and CDR2 from the germline V gene are SGDLS and YYNGEE. With 0 bases clipped from V and 8 bases from J, the junction kept 7 bases outside the gene matches. The variable domain in full, with the rest retrieved from reference TRBV9 and TRBJ2-1, is DSGVTQTPKHLITATGQRVTLRCSPRSGDLSVYWYQQSLDQGLQFLIQYYNGEERAKGNILERFSAQQFPDLHSELNLSSLELGDSALYFCASSVGVAGGQDEQFFGPGTRLTVL.

This chain uses TRBV15 with TRBJ2-4; 8 positions agree with TRBD2. Germline-derived CDR1 and CDR2 are LNHNV and YYDKDF (reference sequence). The ends lost 6 bases at V and 9 bases at J; junction bases unmatched: 13. The CDR3 length is 15 residues. CDR3 protein: CATSPTGGSRAIQYF. CDR3 DNA: TGTGCCACCAGTCCCACGGGGGGGAGTAGAGCCATTCAGTACTTC. The full variable domain, in which reference TRBV15 and TRBJ2-4 provide the parts outside the CDR3, is DAMVIQNPRYQVTQFGKPVTLSCSQTLNHNVMYWYQQKSSQAPKLLFHYYDKDFNNEADTPDNFQSRRPNTSFCFLDIRSPGLGDTAMYLCATSPTGGSRAIQYFGAGTRLSVL.

The CDR3 bases are TGTGCCAGCAGCCAAGATTGGCTAGCGGGGGGTACAGATACGCAGTATTTT. Amino acids: CASSQDWLAGGTDTQYF. The chain carries TRBV4-2 and TRBJ2-3; 11 bases line up with TRBD2. CDR3 length: 17 residues. Germline lookup yields CDR1 LGHNA and CDR2 YNFKEQ. J lost 3 bases, V lost 0 bases, and 5 bases had no gene match.

This clone was counted a few times. The chain couples TRBV9 to TRBJ1-6; D not resolved. The V and J ends lost 3 bases and 2 bases respectively, with 12 bases between them. CDR1 SGDLS and CDR2 YYNGEE come from the germline V gene. The CDR3 runs 16 residues. CDR3 loop: CASSAGAQAYNSPLHF. The CDR3, as DNA: TGTGCCAGCAGCGCAGGTGCGCAGGCCTATAATTCACCCCTCCACTTT.

The DNA for the CDR3 is TGTGCCAGCAGCTTAGGGCCGCGGGAGACCCAGTACTTC. As protein: CASSLGPRETQYF. J is TRBJ2-5 and V is TRBV7-2; no clear D gene. With 1 base removed from V and 5 bases from J, the gap between germline ends came to 8 bases. Germline CDR1 SGHTA, CDR2 FQGNSA. The CDR3 is made up of 13 amino acids.

CDR3 loop: CASSQLLGQPQHF. DNA of the CDR3: TGTGCCAGCAGCCAACTCCTCGGTCAGCCCCAGCATTTT. V is TRBV16 and J is TRBJ1-5; no clear D. The ends were cut back, 2 bases at V and 6 bases at J, with 8 bases in the middle. This CDR3 has 13 residues. Per germline, CDR1 KGHSY and CDR2 FQNENV.

J is TRBJ1-1 and V is TRBV5-1; 12 bases fit TRBD1. Per germline, CDR1 SGHRS and CDR2 YFSETQ. The J segment lost 6 bases and the V segment lost 0 bases, leaving 15 bases of the junction unmatched. The CDR3 is 19 amino acids. CDR3 loop: CASSLGLGTGGAISPEAFF. DNA for the CDR3: TGCGCCAGCAGCTTGGGACTCGGGACAGGGGGCGCGATCTCGCCTGAAGCTTTCTTT.

The chain links TRBV24-1 to TRBJ1-2; TRBD1 agrees at 10 bases. Germline values: CDR1 KGHDR, CDR2 SFDVKD. V shed 3 bases and J 5 bases; nucleotides not matched to a gene: 2. The CDR3 sequence is 14 residues long. The CDR3 loop reads CATSDADRGYGYTF. In DNA, the CDR3 is TGTGCCACCAGTGATGCGGACAGGGGGTATGGCTACACCTTC.

The chain links TRBV5-3 to TRBJ2-7, with 7 bases lining up with TRBD2. TRBV5-3 is labeled an ORF, and its function is uncertain. The CDR3 is made up of 15 amino acids. Unmatched junction bases numbered 10, after V lost 5 bases and J lost 2 bases. In nucleotides, the CDR3 is TGTGCCAGAAGAGGTAGCGGGCCTACGGCCTACGAGCAGTACTTC. Translated, it gives CARRGSGPTAYEQYF.

The V and J genes are TRBV5-1 and TRBJ2-7, with a tentative D call TRBD2 (7 bases). Trimming left V 4 bases short and J 1 base short, with 15 bases between. In germline, CDR1 is SGHRS, CDR2 YFSETQ. CDR3 length: 15 amino acids. The CDR3 region has the DNA TGCGCCAGCAGCCCCAGAGGGGGGGAGTCCTACGAGCAGTACTTC. Residues: CASSPRGGESYEQYF. Full variable domain (missing parts from reference TRBV5-1 and TRBJ2-7): KAGVTQTPRYLIKTRGQQVTLSCSPISGHRSVSWYQQTPGQGLQFLFEYFSETQRNKGNFPGRFSGRQFSNSRSEMNVSTLELGDSALYLCASSPRGGESYEQYFGPGTRLTVT.

This clone was seen more than once but under ten times. The rearrangement joins TRBV7-9 to TRBJ2-7; D remains unclear. From germline, CDR1 is SEHNR and CDR2 FQNEAQ (reference sequence). The CDR3 is 11 residues long. V shed 5 bases and J shed 2 bases, with 4 bases lying between them. The CDR3 spells CASSTAYEQYF. CDR3 DNA: TGTGCCAGCAGCACAGCCTACGAGCAGTACTTC. Supplemented by reference TRBV7-9 and TRBJ2-7, the full variable domain reads DTGVSQNPRHKITKRGQNVTFRCDPISEHNRLYWYRQTLGQGPEFLTYFQNEAQLEKSRLLSDRFSAERPKGSFSTLEIQRTEQGDSAMYLCASSTAYEQYFGPGTRLTVT.

The chain couples TRBV2 to TRBJ1-1; D is unclear. Germline assignment: CDR1 SNHLY and CDR2 FYNNEI. The CDR3 runs to 13 residues. Trimming removed 7 bases from V and 12 bases from J, with 21 bases in between. CDR3 bases: TGTGCCAGCATTAATAACGAGGCCGGGAGGACTTTCTTT. Its protein product is CASINNEAGRTFF.

The V gene is TRBV7-9, the J gene TRBJ1-5; D unresolved. The V end lost 0 bases, the J end lost 8 bases, and 5 bases lay between the germline ends. The length of the CDR3 is 12 residues. Per the germline V gene, CDR1 is SEHNR and CDR2 is FQNEAQ (reference sequence). CDR3 loop: CASSLAGEPQHF. In DNA form, the CDR3 reads TGTGCCAGCAGCTTAGCGGGAGAGCCCCAGCATTTT.

The rearrangement uses TRBV5-3 and TRBJ1-2; D not resolved. TRBV5-3 qualifies as an ORF whose function is uncertain. This CDR3 spans 14 amino acids. The ends were cut back, 0 bases at V and 0 bases at J, with 6 bases in the middle. Here the CDR3 reads CARSLDLTNYGYTF. CDR3 bases: TGTGCCAGAAGCTTGGACCTAACTAACTATGGCTACACCTTC.